This T cell receptor (beta chain) appears in the sequencing data of a study of regulatory T cells in long-lasting Graves disease. Study-level information: Positivity for TSH receptor antibodies plus over 5 years of antithyroid drugs meant persistent Graves' disease.

Germline V gives CDR1 WNHNN, CDR2 SYGVQD (reference sequence). V shed 0 bases, J shed 2 bases, and the junction held 10 bases outside the gene matches. This CDR3 region has 18 residues. Researchers made TCR beta libraries by using iRepertoire HTBI primers and running Arm-PCR on CDR3 regions. TCRdb reprocessed the multiplex PCR reads via MiXCR and lists one record per CDR3 protein. The table includes 700,000 or so distinct CDR3 sequences, 25% to 30% detected once. As for time point: persistent/refractory GD, antithyroid drugs over 5 years with positive TRAb. PBMC-derived RNA was used for the TCR library. Diagnosing Graves' disease relied on the American Thyroid Association guidelines.

Sequencing was performed on peripheral blood mononuclear cells (PBMCs), taken when the disease was refractory, from a patient treated with antithyroid drugs. This receptor was identified in a female donor with Graves disease. The rearrangement joins TRBV10-1 to TRBJ1-3; 7 bases match TRBD1. CDR3 in amino acids: CASSESRQGKRAGNTIYF. For the CDR3, the DNA is TGCGCCAGCAGTGAGTCTCGACAGGGAAAAAGAGCTGGAAACACCATATATTTT.